This TCR beta chain was sequenced in a study of blood T cell repertoires in COVID-19. Whole-study context: COVID-19 samples, acute and convalescent, were from the United States, Italy and Spain.

Trimming pared 3 bases from V and 1 base from J, leaving 12 bases between. The V gene's germline CDR1 is LGHNA and CDR2 YNFKEQ. The CDR3 runs 16 residues. Source study methods: Using reference gene primer amplification, nucleated cell counts were estimated. Sequencing was performed with immunoSEQ multiplex PCR; in TCRdb, only in-frame clones are kept and a portion is missing. D and trimming come from the DNA, and the V and J calls and clone size come from that table. The sample lists about 96,000 clones; about 88% were seen once. The chain links TRBV4-2 to TRBJ2-2; possibly TRBD2 for D (6 bases). The receptor comes from a woman aged 60-75 years with acute or convalescent COVID-19. The source material was peripheral blood. The chain's CDR3 is CASSQPDYLNTGELFF. The CDR3 DNA reads as TGTGCCAGCAGCCAGCCGGACTATCTGAACACCGGGGAGCTGTTTTTT.